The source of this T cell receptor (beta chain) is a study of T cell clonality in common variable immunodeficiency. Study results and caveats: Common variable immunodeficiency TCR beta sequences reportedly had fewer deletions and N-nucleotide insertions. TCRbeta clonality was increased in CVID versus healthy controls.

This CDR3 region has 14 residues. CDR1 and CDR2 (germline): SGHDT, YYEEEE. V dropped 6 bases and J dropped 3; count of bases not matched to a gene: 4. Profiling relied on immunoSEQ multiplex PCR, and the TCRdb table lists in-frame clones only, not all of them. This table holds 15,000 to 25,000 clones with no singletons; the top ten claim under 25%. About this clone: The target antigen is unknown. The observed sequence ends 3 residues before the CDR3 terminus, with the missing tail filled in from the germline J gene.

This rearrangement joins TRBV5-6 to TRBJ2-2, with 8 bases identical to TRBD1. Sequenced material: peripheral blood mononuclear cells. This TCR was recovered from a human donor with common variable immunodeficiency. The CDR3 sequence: CASNRGVYTGELFF. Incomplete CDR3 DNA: TGTGCCAGCAACAGGGGGGTGTACACCGGGGAG. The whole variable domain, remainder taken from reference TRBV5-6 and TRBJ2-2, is DAGVTQSPTHLIKTRGQQVTLRCSPKSGHDTVSWYQQALGQGPQFIFQYYEEEERQRGNFPDRFSGHQFPNYSSELNVNALLLGDSALYLCASNRGVYTGELFFGEGSRLTVL.